This TCR beta chain was sequenced during a study of T cells in Graves' hyperthyroidism and ophthalmopathy. Turning to the study itself: It was at initial diagnosis, before any treatment, that peripheral blood was collected. Findings of the study overall: Most thyroid-expanded clonotypes above 0.001 were also found in blood.

This clonotype was detected ten times or more. Its matching antigen is unknown. Participants, patients aged 18 to 65, had newly diagnosed hyperthyroidism with a duration under 2 months. There were TCR beta CDR3 regions amplified from RNA transcripts. First-round RT-PCR of the TCR CDR3 relied on the HTBI primer set. TCRdb re-derived calls from the multiplex PCR reads in MiXCR, one entry per CDR3 protein. Among hundreds of thousands of distinct CDR3 sequences listed, 15% to 19% were seen once. The sequencing sample was made of blood. The clonotype comes from a woman between 18 and 29 years old with Graves' hyperthyroidism.

The CDR3 here is CASSYGPDYEQYF. In nucleotides, the CDR3 is TGTGCCAGCAGTTACGGACCGGACTACGAGCAGTACTTC. The chain uses TRBV6-5 and TRBJ2-7; D is ambiguous. The CDR3 spans 13 residues. Trimming removed 2 bases at V and 3 bases at J, with 8 bases between. Germline V gene lookup returns CDR1 MNHEY and CDR2 SVGAGI.